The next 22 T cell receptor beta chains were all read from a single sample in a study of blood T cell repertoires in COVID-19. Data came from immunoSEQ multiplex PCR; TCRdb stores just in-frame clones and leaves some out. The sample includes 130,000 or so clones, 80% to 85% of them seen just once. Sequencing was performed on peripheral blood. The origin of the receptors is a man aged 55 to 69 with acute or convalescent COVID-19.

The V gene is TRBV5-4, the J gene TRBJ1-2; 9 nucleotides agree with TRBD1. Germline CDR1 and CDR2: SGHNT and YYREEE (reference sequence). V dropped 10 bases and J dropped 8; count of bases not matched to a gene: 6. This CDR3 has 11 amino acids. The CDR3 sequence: CAVWDRVGYTF. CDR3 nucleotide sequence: TGTGCCGTCTGGGACAGGGTGGGCTACACCTTC. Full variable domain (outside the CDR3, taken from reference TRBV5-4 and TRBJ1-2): ETGVTQSPTHLIKTRGQQVTLRCSSQSGHNTVSWYQQALGQGPQFIFQYYREEENGRGNFPPRFSGLQFPNYSSELNVNALELDDSALYLCAVWDRVGYTFGSGTRLTVV.

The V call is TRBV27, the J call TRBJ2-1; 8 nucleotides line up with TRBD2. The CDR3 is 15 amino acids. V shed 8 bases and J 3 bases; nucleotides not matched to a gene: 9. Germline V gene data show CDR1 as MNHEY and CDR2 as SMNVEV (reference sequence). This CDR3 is CASGPVAGSYNEQFF. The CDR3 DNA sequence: TGTGCCAGCGGGCCCGTAGCGGGAAGCTACAATGAGCAGTTCTTC.

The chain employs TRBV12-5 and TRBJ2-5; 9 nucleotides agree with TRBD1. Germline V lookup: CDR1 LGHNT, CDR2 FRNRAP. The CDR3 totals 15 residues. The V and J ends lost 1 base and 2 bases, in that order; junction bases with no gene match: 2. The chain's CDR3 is CASGLGDRAQETQYF. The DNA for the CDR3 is TGTGCTAGTGGTTTGGGGGACAGGGCACAAGAGACCCAGTACTTC.

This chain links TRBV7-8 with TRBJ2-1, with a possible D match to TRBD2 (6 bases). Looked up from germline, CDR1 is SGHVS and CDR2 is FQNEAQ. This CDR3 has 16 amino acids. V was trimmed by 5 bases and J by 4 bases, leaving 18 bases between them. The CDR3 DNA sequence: TGTGCCAGCAGCCCAACGTCGGTGGGACTGTACAATGAGCAGTTCTTC. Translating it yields CASSPTSVGLYNEQFF.

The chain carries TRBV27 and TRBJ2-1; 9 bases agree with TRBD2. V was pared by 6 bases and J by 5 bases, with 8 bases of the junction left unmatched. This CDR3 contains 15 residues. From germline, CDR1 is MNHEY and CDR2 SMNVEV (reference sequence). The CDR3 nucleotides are TGTGCCAGCAGGGGTCTAGCGGGATATAACAATGAGCAGTTCTTC. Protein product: CASRGLAGYNNEQFF.

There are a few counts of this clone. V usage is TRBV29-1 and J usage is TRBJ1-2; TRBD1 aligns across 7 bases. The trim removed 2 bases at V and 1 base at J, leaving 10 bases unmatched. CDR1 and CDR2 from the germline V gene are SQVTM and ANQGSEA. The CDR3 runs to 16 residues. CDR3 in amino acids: CSVEKTGQVFNYGYTF. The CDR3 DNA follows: TGCAGCGTTGAAAAGACCGGACAGGTATTTAACTATGGCTACACCTTC.

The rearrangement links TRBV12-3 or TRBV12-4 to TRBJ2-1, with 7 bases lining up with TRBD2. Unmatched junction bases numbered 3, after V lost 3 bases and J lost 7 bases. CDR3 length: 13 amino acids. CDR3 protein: CASSLGRVNEQFF. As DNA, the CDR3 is TGTGCCAGCAGTTTGGGGAGGGTTAATGAGCAGTTCTTC.

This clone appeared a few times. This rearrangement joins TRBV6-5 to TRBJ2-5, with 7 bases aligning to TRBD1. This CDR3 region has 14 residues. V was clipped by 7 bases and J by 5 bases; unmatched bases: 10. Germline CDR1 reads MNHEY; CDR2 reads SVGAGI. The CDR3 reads CASNRYRGPETQYF. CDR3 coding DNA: TGTGCCAGCAACCGGTACAGGGGCCCGGAGACCCAGTACTTC.

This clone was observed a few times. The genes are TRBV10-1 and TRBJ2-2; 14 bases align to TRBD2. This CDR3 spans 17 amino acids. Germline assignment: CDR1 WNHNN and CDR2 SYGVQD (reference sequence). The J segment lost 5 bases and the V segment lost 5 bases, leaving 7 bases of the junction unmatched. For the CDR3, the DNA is TGCGCCAGCAGTCCCGGACTAGCGGGGGGTAAAACCGGGGAGCTGTTTTTT. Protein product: CASSPGLAGGKTGELFF.

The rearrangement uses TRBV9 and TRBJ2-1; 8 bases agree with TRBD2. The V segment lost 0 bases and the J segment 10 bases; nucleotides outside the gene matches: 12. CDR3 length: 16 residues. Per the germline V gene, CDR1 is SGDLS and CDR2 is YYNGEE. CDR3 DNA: TGTGCCAGCAGCGTAGTGGATAGCGGGGCAGTAGGGGAGCAGTTCTTC. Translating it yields CASSVVDSGAVGEQFF.

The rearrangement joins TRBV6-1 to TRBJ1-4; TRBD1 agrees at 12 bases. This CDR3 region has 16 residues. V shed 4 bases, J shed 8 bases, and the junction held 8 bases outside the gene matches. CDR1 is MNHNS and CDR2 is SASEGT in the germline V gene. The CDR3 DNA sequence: TGTGCCAGCAGTGCTTGGGGACAGGGGGCAAGAGAAAAACTGTTTTTT. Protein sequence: CASSAWGQGAREKLFF.

CDR3: CASSSANRGSGNTIYF. In DNA, the CDR3 is TGCGCCAGCAGTTCAGCAAACAGGGGCTCTGGAAACACCATATATTTT. The chain is built from TRBV5-1 and TRBJ1-3, with TRBD1 matching over 7 bases. This CDR3 comprises 16 residues. V trimming: 5 bases; J trimming: 0 bases; junction bases outside the gene matches: 8. The germline V gene has CDR1 SGHRS and CDR2 YFSETQ.

CDR3 sequence: CASSLSSEHEQFF. Written as DNA, the CDR3 is TGTGCCAGCAGCCTCTCGTCTGAGCATGAGCAGTTCTTC. The chain has TRBV7-3 and TRBJ2-1; D not resolved. The CDR3 extends over 13 amino acids. Trimming removed 5 bases from V and 8 bases from J, with 13 bases in between. Germline values: CDR1 SGHTA, CDR2 FQGTGA.

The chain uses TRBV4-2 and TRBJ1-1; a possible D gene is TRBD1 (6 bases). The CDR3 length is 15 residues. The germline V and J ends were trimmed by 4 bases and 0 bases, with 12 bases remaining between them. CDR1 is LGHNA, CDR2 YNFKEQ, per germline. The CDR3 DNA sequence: TGTGCCAGCAGCCCTTATGGGGGCATGAACACTGAAGCTTTCTTT. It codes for CASSPYGGMNTEAFF.

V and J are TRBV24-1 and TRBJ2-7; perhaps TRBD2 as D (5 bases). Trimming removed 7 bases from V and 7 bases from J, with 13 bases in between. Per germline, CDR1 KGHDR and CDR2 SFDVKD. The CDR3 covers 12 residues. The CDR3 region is CATSRDRGEQYF. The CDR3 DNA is TGTGCCACCAGCCGAGATCGAGGGGAGCAGTACTTC.

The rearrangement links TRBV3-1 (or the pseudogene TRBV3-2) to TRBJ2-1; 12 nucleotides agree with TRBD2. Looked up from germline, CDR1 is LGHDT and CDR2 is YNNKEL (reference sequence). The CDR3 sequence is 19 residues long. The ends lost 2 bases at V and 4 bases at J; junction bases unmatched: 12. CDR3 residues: CASSQSTMASGRVYNEQFF. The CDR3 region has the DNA TGTGCCAGCAGCCAATCAACAATGGCTAGCGGGAGGGTTTACAATGAGCAGTTCTTC.

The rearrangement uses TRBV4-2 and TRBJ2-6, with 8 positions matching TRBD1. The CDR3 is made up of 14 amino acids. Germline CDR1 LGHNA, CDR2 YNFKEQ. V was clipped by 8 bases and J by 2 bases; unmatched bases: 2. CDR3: CASGQGPGANVLTF. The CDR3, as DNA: TGTGCCAGCGGACAGGGCCCTGGGGCCAACGTCCTGACTTTC.

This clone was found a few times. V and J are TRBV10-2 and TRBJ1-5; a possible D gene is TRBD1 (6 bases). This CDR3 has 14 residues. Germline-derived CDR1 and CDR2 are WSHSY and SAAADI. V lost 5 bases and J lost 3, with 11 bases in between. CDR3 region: CASSRAGANQPQHF. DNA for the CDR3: TGCGCCAGCAGTAGGGCAGGGGCCAATCAGCCCCAGCATTTT.

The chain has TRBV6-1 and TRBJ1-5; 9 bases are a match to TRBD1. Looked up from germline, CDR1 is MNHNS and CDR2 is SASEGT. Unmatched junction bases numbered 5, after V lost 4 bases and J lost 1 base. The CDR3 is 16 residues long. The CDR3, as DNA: TGTGCCAGCAGTGTTTCCGGGACAGGGAGCAATCAGCCCCAGCATTTT. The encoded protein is CASSVSGTGSNQPQHF.

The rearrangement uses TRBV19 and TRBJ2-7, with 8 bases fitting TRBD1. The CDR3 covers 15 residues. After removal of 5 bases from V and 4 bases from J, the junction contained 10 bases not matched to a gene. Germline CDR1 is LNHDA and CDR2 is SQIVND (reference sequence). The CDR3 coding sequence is TGTGCCAGTAGTCATCAATGGACAGGGCTGTACGAGCAGTACTTC. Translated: CASSHQWTGLYEQYF.

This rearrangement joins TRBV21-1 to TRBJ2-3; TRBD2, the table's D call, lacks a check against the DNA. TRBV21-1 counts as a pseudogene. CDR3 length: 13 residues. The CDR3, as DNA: TGTGCCAGCAGCAAAGTTCGGGAAGGGAGGCAGTATTTT. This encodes CASSKVREGRQYF.

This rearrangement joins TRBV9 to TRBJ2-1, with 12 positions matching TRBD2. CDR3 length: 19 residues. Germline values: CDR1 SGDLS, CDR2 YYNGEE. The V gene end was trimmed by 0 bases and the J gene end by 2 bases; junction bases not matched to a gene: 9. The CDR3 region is CASSVGLAGGPIAYNEQFF. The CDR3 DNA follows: TGTGCCAGCAGCGTAGGGCTAGCGGGGGGGCCAATCGCCTACAATGAGCAGTTCTTC.